This entry lists 30 T cell receptor beta chains sequenced from one sample in a study of CD8+ T cells in alopecia areata. Treatment reported: oral pan-JAK inhibitor, 5-10 mg twice daily. RNA extraction and reverse transcription yielded cDNA as sequencing template. Clones were read by immunoSEQ multiplex PCR, and TCRdb kept only the in-frame ones, dropping some. The sample includes a few hundred thousand clones, 45% to 70% seen only once; the top ten take roughly 0.93%. Sequencing was performed on CD4+ T cells sorted from blood, taken at week 52, from a patient treated with tofacitinib. The receptors were gathered from a human donor with alopecia areata.

The V and J genes are TRBV5-1 and TRBJ2-5, with 7 bases identical to TRBD2. The ends lost 3 bases at V and 0 bases at J; junction bases unmatched: 2. Germline-derived CDR1 and CDR2 are SGHRS and YFSETQ. The CDR3 sequence is 14 residues long. CDR3 coding DNA: TGCGCCAGCAGCTACGCGGGGGACCAAGAGACCCAGTACTTC. It codes for CASSYAGDQETQYF.

In its sample, this clone was seen a few times. The gene calls are TRBV27 and TRBJ1-5, with D perhaps TRBD1 (6 bases). V was clipped by 5 bases and J by 3 bases, with 11 bases between them. This CDR3 has 14 amino acids. Germline lookup yields CDR1 MNHEY and CDR2 SMNVEV (reference sequence). CDR3 sequence (DNA): TGTGCCAGCAGTATCGGACAGTTCAATCAGCCCCAGCATTTT. It encodes CASSIGQFNQPQHF.

The rearrangement joins TRBV11-2 to TRBJ2-1; 10 nucleotides agree with TRBD2. Looked up from germline, CDR1 is SGHAT and CDR2 is FQNNGV. J lost 8 bases, V lost 5 bases, and 9 bases had no gene match. CDR3 size: 15 residues. The CDR3 reads CASSTRLAGADEQFF. DNA of the CDR3: TGTGCCAGCAGCACCCGGCTAGCGGGGGCGGATGAGCAGTTCTTC.

The CDR3 loop reads CAWSYRLQETQYF. The CDR3 nucleotides are TGTGCCTGGAGTTACAGGTTGCAAGAGACCCAGTACTTC. This chain connects TRBV30 to TRBJ2-5, with TRBD1 as a possible D gene (5 bases). CDR3 length: 13 amino acids. Trimming removed 2 bases at V and 2 bases at J, with 9 bases between. Germline V CDR1 and CDR2: GTSNPN, SVGIG (reference sequence).

This clone was recorded a few times. V usage is TRBV7-2 and J usage is TRBJ2-7, with 8 bases that match TRBD1. This CDR3 has 14 amino acids. Germline assignment: CDR1 SGHTA and CDR2 FQGNSA. Germline trimming cut 5 bases from V and 3 bases from J; bases unmatched to any gene: 6. The CDR3 loop is CASSHRDRSYEQYF. The DNA for the CDR3 is TGTGCCAGCAGCCATCGGGACAGGAGCTACGAGCAGTACTTC.

The chain uses TRBV7-9 and TRBJ1-5; 8 bases match TRBD1. CDR3 length: 13 residues. Germline V lookup: CDR1 SEHNR, CDR2 FQNEAQ (reference sequence). CDR3 coding DNA: TGTGGCGACGGACAGGGAGACGATCAGCCCCAGCATTTT. This encodes CGDGQGDDQPQHF.

This clone appeared a few times. This chain joins TRBV14 and TRBJ2-5; no clear D. V lost 1 base to trimming and J lost 2 bases, with 2 bases between them. The germline CDR1 and CDR2 sequences are SGHDN and FVKESK. The CDR3 length is 12 residues. Written as DNA, the CDR3 is TGTGCCAGCAGCCAAGCACAAGAGACCCAGTACTTC. Protein: CASSQAQETQYF. Supplemented by reference TRBV14 and TRBJ2-5, the full variable domain reads EAGVTQFPSHSVIEKGQTVTLRCDPISGHDNLYWYRRVMGKEIKFLLHFVKESKQDESGMPNNRFLAERTGGTYSTLKVQPAELEDSGVYFCASSQAQETQYFGPGTRLLVL.

The J gene is TRBJ2-2, the V gene TRBV2, with 8 bases that match TRBD1. The germline V gene encodes CDR1 SNHLY and CDR2 FYNNEI. The J segment lost 5 bases and the V segment lost 4 bases, leaving 3 bases of the junction unmatched. The CDR3 has 14 residues. The CDR3 DNA is TGTGCCAGCAGTGCACAGGGGGAGACCGGGGAGCTGTTTTTT. Residues: CASSAQGETGELFF.

This clone showed up just a few times. The gene calls are TRBV9 and TRBJ1-6; D remains ambiguous. CDR1 is SGDLS and CDR2 is YYNGEE in the germline V gene. The CDR3 spans 15 residues. The V end was cut by 2 bases, the J end by 3 bases, with 9 bases between. CDR3 sequence reads: CASSVDSLYNSPLHF. The DNA of the CDR3 is TGTGCCAGCAGCGTGGATTCCCTCTATAATTCACCCCTCCACTTT.

The gene calls are TRBV11-1 and TRBJ2-7; 10 bases fit TRBD1. The V and J ends lost 3 bases and 2 bases, in that order; junction bases with no gene match: 4. This CDR3 has 15 residues. Germline lookup yields CDR1 SGHAT and CDR2 FQDESV (reference sequence). CDR3 nucleotides: TGTGCCAGCAGCTTGGGGGACAGGGGCCCCTACGAGCAGTACTTC. This gives the protein CASSLGDRGPYEQYF. The variable domain in full, with the rest retrieved from reference TRBV11-1 and TRBJ2-7, is EAEVAQSPRYKITEKSQAVAFWCDPISGHATLYWYRQILGQGPELLVQFQDESVVDDSQLPKDRFSAERLKGVDSTLKIQPAELGDSAMYLCASSLGDRGPYEQYFGPGTRLTVT.

J is TRBJ2-2 and V is TRBV7-2; D might be TRBD1 (6 bases). Germline V CDR1 and CDR2: SGHTA, FQGNSA. This CDR3 contains 14 residues. V shed 3 bases and J shed 5 bases, with 10 bases lying between them. The CDR3 reads CASSLRGGTGELFF. The DNA for the CDR3 is TGTGCCAGCAGCTTGCGAGGGGGAACCGGGGAGCTGTTTTTT. The full variable domain, in which reference TRBV7-2 and TRBJ2-2 provide the parts outside the CDR3, is GAGVSQSPSNKVTEKGKDVELRCDPISGHTALYWYRQSLGQGLEFLIYFQGNSAPDKSGLPSDRFSAERTGGSVSTLTIQRTQQEDSAVYLCASSLRGGTGELFFGEGSRLTVL.

This clone was recorded only once. This chain connects TRBV30 to TRBJ1-5, with no clear D. The V gene's germline CDR1 is GTSNPN and CDR2 SVGIG (reference sequence). The CDR3 is 13 residues long. Trimming left V 4 bases short and J 0 bases short, with 7 bases between. The CDR3 region is CAWNNYSNQPQHF. CDR3 coding DNA: TGTGCCTGGAACAACTATAGCAATCAGCCCCAGCATTTT. Looking up the rest from reference TRBV30 and TRBJ1-5 gives the full variable domain: SQTIHQWPATLVQPVGSPLSLECTVEGTSNPNLYWYRQAAGRGLQLLFYSVGIGQISSEVPQNLSASRPQDRQFILSSKKLLLSDSGFYLCAWNNYSNQPQHFGDGTRLSIL.

This clone was recorded a few times. This rearrangement joins TRBV6-4 to TRBJ2-7; maybe TRBD1 (6 bases). This CDR3 has 12 amino acids. The germline V and J ends were trimmed by 7 bases and 4 bases, with 11 bases remaining between them. CDR1 and CDR2 (germline): MRHNA, SNTAGT. In DNA, the CDR3 is TGTGCCAGCACCAACAGGGAATACGAGCAGTACTTC. The encoded protein is CASTNREYEQYF.

This chain connects TRBV7-2 to TRBJ2-1, with TRBD1 matching 8 bases. Germline CDR1 reads SGHTA; CDR2 reads FQGNSA. V lost 0 bases to trimming and J lost 3 bases; unmatched junction nucleotides: 13. There are 19 residues in the CDR3. The CDR3 DNA sequence: TGTGCCAGCAGCTTAGCCGCTGTTTGGCAGGGGGCCGGCTACAATGAGCAGTTCTTC. Translating it yields CASSLAAVWQGAGYNEQFF.

As regards this clone: Other DNA variants within this sample encode the same CDR3. V gene TRBV5-1 combines with J gene TRBJ1-2; D unclear. The V and J ends lost 0 bases and 2 bases respectively, with 8 bases between them. The CDR3 totals 14 residues. Germline V gives CDR1 SGHRS, CDR2 YFSETQ. In DNA, the CDR3 is TGCGCCAGCAGCTTGGCTGTAGGGAACTATGGCTACACCTTC. It is translated as CASSLAVGNYGYTF.

This clone was counted only a few times. This sample includes further DNA sequences coding for the same CDR3. The V gene is TRBV5-1, the J gene TRBJ2-7, with TRBD1 matching over 8 bases. The CDR3 is 15 residues long. Per the germline V gene, CDR1 is SGHRS and CDR2 is YFSETQ. After removal of 0 bases from V and 3 bases from J, the junction contained 5 bases not matched to a gene. CDR3 region: CASSLAGTGSYEQYF. The CDR3 nucleotides read TGCGCCAGCAGCTTGGCCGGGACAGGAAGCTACGAGCAGTACTTC.

The J gene is TRBJ2-1, the V gene TRBV5-1, with 9 nucleotides matching TRBD1. The V and J ends lost 5 bases and 8 bases, in that order; junction bases with no gene match: 14. The CDR3 extends over 16 amino acids. The germline V gene encodes CDR1 SGHRS and CDR2 YFSETQ. The CDR3 reads CASSQGPGQGWDEQFF. CDR3 bases: TGCGCCAGCAGTCAAGGGCCGGGACAGGGCTGGGATGAGCAGTTCTTC.

This clone was detected only once. V usage is TRBV6-5 and J usage is TRBJ2-6; D is ambiguous. V was trimmed by 5 bases and J by 6 bases, leaving 8 bases between them. The CDR3 is made up of 13 amino acids. Germline assignment: CDR1 MNHEY and CDR2 SVGAGI. CDR3 bases: TGTGCCAGCAGTACCATTGTGGCCAACGTCCTGACTTTC. It yields the protein CASSTIVANVLTF.

This clone is a singleton in its sample. Its ends do not fully match the called genes, so a read error is possible. The V call is TRBV25-1, the J call TRBJ1-4; D gene ambiguous. In germline, CDR1 is MGHDK, CDR2 SYGVNS. This CDR3 comprises 9 residues. CDR3 loop: CASSELGGF. CDR3 sequence (DNA): TGTGCCAGCAGTGAATTGGGAGGTTTT.

CDR3 residues: CASSQRQAGNEKLFF. The CDR3 bases are TGCGCCAGCAGCCAGAGACAAGCCGGCAATGAAAAACTGTTTTTT. The chain couples TRBV4-1 to TRBJ1-4; D unclear. This CDR3 contains 15 residues. The germline gives CDR1 MGHRA, CDR2 YSYEKL. Trimming cost V 3 bases and J 5 bases, with 13 bases left between them.

V gene TRBV5-1 combines with J gene TRBJ2-7; no clear D gene. The V end was cut by 1 base, the J end by 3 bases, with 8 bases between. The CDR3 covers 13 residues. Germline V gene sequence: CDR1 SGHRS, CDR2 YFSETQ. The CDR3 loop is CASSLWLGYEQYF. DNA of the CDR3: TGCGCCAGCAGCTTGTGGTTGGGCTACGAGCAGTACTTC.

CDR3 in amino acids: CASTQKGGSYNEQFF. For the CDR3, the DNA is TGTGCCAGCACCCAAAAGGGAGGGTCCTACAATGAGCAGTTCTTC. The chain links TRBV2 to TRBJ2-1, with TRBD2 matching 7 bases. Germline V CDR1 and CDR2: SNHLY, FYNNEI. V trimming: 7 bases; J trimming: 1 base; junction bases outside the gene matches: 7. This CDR3 spans 15 amino acids.

This chain connects TRBV29-1 to TRBJ2-1; maybe TRBD1 (6 bases). Deletions cut 0 bases from V and 4 bases from J, with 13 bases between. The CDR3 contains 15 residues. The V gene's germline CDR1 is SQVTM and CDR2 ANQGSEA. The CDR3 DNA follows: TGCAGCGTTGAAGAGAGTATAGGGGGATACAATGAGCAGTTCTTC. It encodes CSVEESIGGYNEQFF.

The genes are TRBV13 and TRBJ2-7, with D perhaps TRBD1 (5 bases). CDR3 length: 16 amino acids. V lost 4 bases to trimming and J lost 1 base, with 17 bases between them. The germline gives CDR1 PRHDT, CDR2 FYEKMQ (reference sequence). CDR3 amino acids: CASSSYLTDRSYEQYF. CDR3 DNA: TGTGCCAGCAGCTCCTACTTGACAGACCGATCCTACGAGCAGTACTTC.

The chain is built from TRBV10-3 and TRBJ2-1; D is perhaps TRBD2 (5 bases). CDR3 size: 15 residues. Germline V gene data show CDR1 as ENHRY and CDR2 as SYGVKD. Trimming shortened V by 0 bases and J by 7 bases, and 13 bases separated the two germline ends. The chain's CDR3 is CAISESKAGRNEQFF. The CDR3 DNA reads as TGTGCCATCAGTGAGTCGAAGGCGGGCCGAAATGAGCAGTTCTTC.

The genes are TRBV30 and TRBJ1-1, with TRBD1 as a possible D gene (6 bases). V was cut by 7 bases and J by 0 bases, with 12 bases left in between. The CDR3 is 13 residues long. Germline-derived CDR1 and CDR2 are GTSNPN and SVGIG (reference sequence). Here the CDR3 DNA reads TGTGCCTTTCCACAGGGAATGAACACTGAAGCTTTCTTT. Translation: CAFPQGMNTEAFF.

This CDR3 reads CASSRRGPRSQPQHF. CDR3 DNA sequence: TGTGCCAGCAGCCGTAGGGGTCCGAGGAGTCAGCCCCAGCATTTT. The V call is TRBV27, the J call TRBJ1-5; possible D gene TRBD1, 5 bases. The CDR3 extends over 15 amino acids. Trimming stripped 6 bases from V and 6 bases from J, with 18 bases between. Germline CDR1 is MNHEY and CDR2 is SMNVEV (reference sequence).

V and J are TRBV30 and TRBJ1-2, with D tentatively TRBD1 (5 bases). The CDR3 runs 13 residues. Germline V gives CDR1 GTSNPN, CDR2 SVGIG (reference sequence). The V and J ends lost 4 bases and 7 bases respectively, with 16 bases between them. The CDR3 region has the DNA TGTGCCTGGACGGCGGGGGGGACGTCTGGCTACACCTTC. Amino acid sequence: CAWTAGGTSGYTF.

The chain recombines TRBV30 with TRBJ1-2, with D unresolved. CDR1 GTSNPN and CDR2 SVGIG come from the germline V gene (reference sequence). The germline V and J ends were trimmed by 2 bases and 7 bases, with 14 bases remaining between them. The CDR3 runs 13 residues. Here the CDR3 reads CAWSPNLRGGYTF. The DNA of the CDR3 is TGTGCCTGGAGTCCCAATTTGCGGGGTGGCTACACCTTC.

The rearrangement joins TRBV28 to TRBJ2-7; D gene unclear. The germline V gene encodes CDR1 MDHEN and CDR2 SYDVKM. The CDR3 is 17 amino acids. Trimming cost V 3 bases and J 3 bases, with 21 bases left between them. CDR3 protein: CASSFELSGPWNYEQYF. CDR3 coding DNA: TGTGCCAGCAGTTTCGAATTATCCGGGCCCTGGAACTACGAGCAGTACTTC.